Below, one T cell receptor beta chain is given with its context. Antigen specificity is unknown. The sample comes from a study of post-analysis software for immune sequencing data. Sequencing libraries made from TCR beta cDNA carried unique molecular identifiers. TCRdb itself ran the PCR reads through MiXCR, one entry per CDR3 protein. This sample carries approximately 630,000 distinct CDR3 sequences, approximately 60% of them seen once, and the ten largest clones take 11%. The CDR3 consists of 12 residues. Germline CDR1 and CDR2: DFQATT and SNEGSKA (reference sequence). Trimming cost V 4 bases and J 3 bases, with 9 bases left between them. Study findings and constraints: Patients used roughly five TRBV segments, including TRBV5-6, TRBV5-1 and TRBV20-1, more often than controls.

This receptor was obtained from a girl aged 2 to 9 with multiple sclerosis. The chain uses TRBV20-1 and TRBJ1-2; D remains ambiguous. The source material was blood. The CDR3 here is CSATEFDYGYTF. CDR3 bases: TGCAGTGCTACGGAGTTTGACTATGGCTACACCTTC.